These T cell receptor beta chains were read from a single sample in a study of vaccination and CD4 T cells after COVID-19. A single record per CDR3 protein comes from TCRdb applying MiXCR to the PCR reads. This table holds 6,500 to 9,000 distinct CDR3 sequences, 35% to 45% found once. Their target antigens are unknown. Sequencing was done on a sample of CD4+ T cells from blood, cultured in vitro. The receptor source for this set is a human donor in good health. The CDR3 runs from the conserved cysteine through the conserved F or W. A D gene is named only where the DNA matches it firmly. Only part of the rows carry a size: once, few, many, or a class if the clone is expanded.

clone_size j_call d_call v_call cdr3_aa cdr3_nt
- TRBJ1-2 - TRBV5-6 CASSLLGQTNYGYTF TGTGCCAGCAGCTTGCTAGGGCAGACCAACTATGGCTACACCTTC
- TRBJ1-1 - TRBV7-2 CASSLVEGRGTEAFF TGTGCCAGCAGCTTAGTCGAAGGAAGGGGCACTGAAGCTTTCTTT
few TRBJ2-7 TRBD1 TRBV25-1 CASSRQGRFYEQYF TGTGCCAGTTCCAGACAGGGGCGGTTCTACGAGCAGTACTTC
- TRBJ1-2 - TRBV27 CASSMSRGGGYTF TGTGCCAGCAGCATGAGCCGGGGAGGTGGCTACACCTTC
- TRBJ1-1 - TRBV2 CASSSSVTEAFF TGTGCCAGCAGTTCGTCCGTCACTGAAGCTTTCTTT
- TRBJ2-2 - TRBV20-1 CSARDGLNTGELFF TGCAGTGCTAGAGACGGACTTAACACCGGGGAGCTGTTTTTT
- TRBJ2-2 - TRBV25-1 CASSSGTGELFF TGTGCCAGCAGCTCAGGGACCGGGGAGCTGTTTTTT
- TRBJ1-2 TRBD1 TRBV30 CAWGQGNGYTF TGTGCCTGGGGACAGGGTAATGGCTACACCTTC
- TRBJ2-3 - TRBV6-2/TRBV6-3 CAGGSGVGNTDTQYF TGTGCCGGCGGATCGGGGGTGGGGAACACAGATACGCAGTATTTT
few TRBJ1-1 - TRBV7-3 CASSLILVGDTEAFF TGTGCCAGCAGCTTAATACTAGTAGGGGACACTGAAGCTTTCTTT
- TRBJ2-6 - TRBV11-3 CASSLAAGANVLTF TGTGCCAGCAGCTTAGCTGCTGGGGCCAACGTCCTGACTTTC
few TRBJ1-6 - TRBV20-1 CSASPGLNNSPLHF TGCAGTGCCAGCCCGGGCCTTAATAATTCACCCCTCCACTTT
few TRBJ2-1 - TRBV19 CASSPGDVYNEQFF TGTGCCAGTAGTCCTGGCGATGTCTACAATGAGCAGTTCTTC
- TRBJ1-2 TRBD1 TRBV9 CASSTGQGVYGYTF TGTGCCAGCAGCACCGGACAGGGCGTCTATGGCTACACCTTC
few TRBJ1-2 - TRBV2 CASSGGTGTTYGYTF TGTGCCAGCAGTGGGGGGACGGGCACTACTTATGGCTACACCTTC
- TRBJ2-1 TRBD1 TRBV6-1 CASRGAGTGYNEQFF TGTGCCAGCCGTGGGGCAGGGACAGGGTACAATGAGCAGTTCTTC
few TRBJ2-7 - TRBV6-1 CASSADRQAEQYF TGTGCCAGCAGTGCTGATCGACAGGCCGAGCAGTACTTC
few TRBJ1-6 TRBD1 TRBV20-1 CSANRVDRGLSGLHF TGCAGTGCTAATCGGGTGGACAGGGGGCTGTCGGGCCTCCACTTT
- TRBJ2-2 - TRBV12-3/TRBV12-4 CASSQGSVDTGELFF TGTGCCAGCAGCCAGGGATCAGTGGACACCGGGGAGCTGTTTTTT
- TRBJ2-5 TRBD2 TRBV12-3/TRBV12-4 CASSGLAGGGETQYF TGTGCCAGCAGTGGACTAGCGGGGGGGGGAGAGACCCAGTACTTC
few TRBJ1-1 - TRBV20-1 CSARAGDNEAFF TGCAGTGCTAGAGCGGGGGACAATGAAGCTTTCTTT
- TRBJ1-1 - TRBV20-1 CSARGGSTEAFF TGCAGTGCTAGGGGGGGATCCACTGAAGCTTTCTTT
- TRBJ2-1 TRBD1 TRBV12-3/TRBV12-4 CASRDRGSNEQFF TGTGCCAGCAGGGACAGGGGATCGAATGAGCAGTTCTTC
few TRBJ1-6 - TRBV20-1 CSAADRNNSPLHF TGCAGTGCTGCTGACAGAAATAATTCACCCCTCCACTTT
few TRBJ2-3 - TRBV6-1 CASSQTGDTQYF TGTGCCAGCAGTCAAACAGGGGATACGCAGTATTTT
- TRBJ2-3 TRBD2 TRBV19 CASSISTSGVTDTQYF TGTGCCAGTAGTATTTCGACTAGCGGGGTCACAGATACGCAGTATTTT
- TRBJ1-2 TRBD1 TRBV6-1 CASSTTGGYGYTF TGTGCCAGCAGTACCACAGGGGGCTATGGCTACACCTTC
once TRBJ2-3 TRBD1 TRBV2 CASCRTGQGTDTQYF TGTGCCAGCTGTAGGACAGGGCAGGGCACAGATACGCAGTATTTT
- TRBJ2-3 - TRBV6-1 CASSPTGRTDTQYF TGTGCCAGCAGCCCCACAGGGCGCACAGATACGCAGTATTTT
- TRBJ2-2 TRBD1 TRBV6-1 CASSDRVEQTGELFF TGTGCCAGCTCCGACAGGGTCGAACAGACCGGGGAGCTGTTTTTT
- TRBJ2-7 TRBD1 TRBV7-2 CASSLPNMWTGTSYEQYF TGTGCCAGCAGCTTACCCAATATGTGGACAGGGACATCCTACGAGCAGTACTTC
- TRBJ1-1 - TRBV5-1 CASGELWGAANTEAFF TGCGCCAGCGGTGAATTATGGGGGGCGGCGAACACTGAAGCTTTCTTT
- TRBJ2-3 - TRBV20-1 CSARDRGDTQYF TGCAGTGCTAGAGATCGCGGGGATACGCAGTATTTT
- TRBJ1-1 - TRBV19 CASSIFRNTEAFF TGTGCCAGTAGTATATTTCGGAACACTGAAGCTTTCTTT
few TRBJ2-1 - TRBV12-3/TRBV12-4 CASSLEGTGREQFF TGTGCCAGCAGTTTAGAGGGGACCGGGCGTGAGCAGTTCTTC
few TRBJ2-2 - TRBV19 CASSILLTANTGELFF TGTGCCAGTAGTATCCTACTGACTGCGAACACCGGGGAGCTGTTTTTT
few TRBJ1-2 - TRBV6-1 CASSPWGGHNYGYTF TGTGCCAGCAGTCCATGGGGGGGCCATAACTATGGCTACACCTTC
once TRBJ1-5 - TRBV12-3/TRBV12-4 CASSLPNQPQHF TGTGCCAGCAGTTTACCCAATCAGCCCCAGCATTTT
few TRBJ1-1 - TRBV12-3/TRBV12-4 CASSLQGEAFF TGTGCCAGCAGTTTACAGGGAGAAGCTTTCTTT
- TRBJ1-2 - TRBV19 CASSERQGYTF TGTGCCAGTAGTGAACGGCAGGGCTACACCTTC